This T cell receptor (beta chain) was sequenced in a study of shared clonotypes between healthy human individuals (dated by TCRdb to about 2020). A note on the overall study: A few men and a couple of women, aged 18 to 49 years, made up the cohort. Blood TCR repertoires of 5 or 6 healthy adults were deeply sequenced to estimate repertoire size and the extent of clonotype sharing between individuals. To increase sequencing depth and limit assay-specific biases, TCR repertoire library preparation and sequencing were carried out by different laboratories using diverse techniques. Per donor, leukapheresis produced somewhere between about 0.94 and 9.5 billion PBMCs. Per donor, three plates each were used for CD4 naive and CD4 memory, two for CD8 naive, and one for CD8 memory. Overall study outcomes, separate from this receptor: Pairwise subsampling indicated that sequencing depth was expected to affect the degree of clonotype sharing among donors. Because the study included a small number of donors, the genetic and exposure-history diversity represented was limited. Estimated clonotype richness was generally larger for naive than for memory subsets. Only blood was sampled, and tissue TCR repertoires likely differ from those in blood. Across a few donors, roughly 5% of naive CD4, roughly 3.8% of naive CD8, 2.3% of memory CD4, and approximately 0.4% of memory CD8 clonotypes were shared. Higher generation probabilities were observed for clonotypes shared by all four sorted-subset donors than for non-shared clonotypes. Rarefaction of sorted-subset datasets indicated incomplete sequencing despite the large sequencing depth.

Using the deep immunoSEQ assay, TCR CDR3 regions were amplified from genomic DNA by multiplex PCR. For each cell subset, the extracted genomic DNA was distributed evenly across all wells of several immunoSEQ 96-well plates, and each plate served as one replicate. For sorted subsets, 150 to 250 ng of genomic DNA, equivalent to around 30,000 T cell genomes, went into each replicate PCR. Purified libraries were quantified with a Qubit 3.0 fluorometer, sized on a Bioanalyzer 2100, and re-quantified with the KAPA Library Quantification kit. Every immunoSEQ 96-well plate was sequenced on a dedicated single-read 150-cycle Illumina NextSeq 550 flow cell. The authors' pipeline ran thus. Because only junctional sequences without quality scores were contained in the immunoSEQ output, filtering matching that applied to full-length reads could not be performed. Sequences were annotated with PyIR, a Python wrapper for IgBLAST v1.9, using IMGT germline references to assign V/J genes and CDR3. Reads were filtered out if the reads had weak V/J assignments (E-value above 1e-6), no CDR3, stop codons, out-of-frame junctions, or ambiguous translated residues. V3J clonotypes were defined by identical inferred V gene, J gene, and CDR3 amino acid sequence. The percentage overlap between two repertoires was calculated by dividing the number of shared unique clonotypes by the size of the smaller repertoire. RTK rarefaction, the Chao1 estimator, and Recon v2.1 estimates of unobserved clonotypes were used to assess repertoire richness. Generation probabilities were computed with OLGA for all TCRbeta clonotypes obtained by the gDNA method from four donors. In TCRdb, the immuneACCESS table is reduced to in-frame sequences with V and J assigned. These tables do not hold every clone; where another copy was compared, an unresolved V gene accounts for under half, and the others remain unexplained. V, J and clone size were drawn from that table, and D and trimming were deduced from the DNA. This sample lists about 590,000 clones; around 95% were detected once. Around 0.11% of the sample belongs to the ten largest clones.

With respect to this clone: The target of this receptor is not known. Base-call qualities are not available, and no considerably larger clone is one nucleotide away.

The CDR3 goes from the cysteine to the phenylalanine over 14 residues. The sequence is cut down to CDR3 DNA, 42 bases in frame from base 1. The germline V gene provides CDR1 MNHNS and CDR2 SASEGT. V is clipped by 5 bases and J by 0 bases, and the sequence between their germline boundaries is 8 bases long. CD8 naive samples were CD45RO-negative cells positively selected for CCR7, giving a CD45RA+CCR7+ population that excluded TemRA cells. The donors were healthy, HIV-negative adults with no recently reported acute infections or vaccinations. All donors were Caucasian adults living in Nashville, Tennessee, USA. Blood was obtained by leukapheresis, after which PBMCs were separated by Ficoll-Histopaque density gradient centrifugation and cryopreserved in liquid nitrogen vapor phase. Analytical flow cytometry was used to check the purity and quantity of each magnetically sorted T cell population. Genomic DNA was isolated from each sorted fraction and quantified by UV absorbance on a Nanodrop 2000c.

The source of this sequence is a woman aged 25-40 years in good health. The chain employs TRBV6-1 and TRBJ1-5; the D region possibly corresponds to TRBD1 (5 bases align). The specimen was naive CD8+ T cells sorted from blood. This specimen's cell subset or site label, interpreted: CD45RA+CCR7+. The CDR3 corresponds to CASSSQDSNQPQHF. The sequenced DNA: TGTGCCAGCAGTTCACAGGATAGCAATCAGCCCCAGCATTTT.